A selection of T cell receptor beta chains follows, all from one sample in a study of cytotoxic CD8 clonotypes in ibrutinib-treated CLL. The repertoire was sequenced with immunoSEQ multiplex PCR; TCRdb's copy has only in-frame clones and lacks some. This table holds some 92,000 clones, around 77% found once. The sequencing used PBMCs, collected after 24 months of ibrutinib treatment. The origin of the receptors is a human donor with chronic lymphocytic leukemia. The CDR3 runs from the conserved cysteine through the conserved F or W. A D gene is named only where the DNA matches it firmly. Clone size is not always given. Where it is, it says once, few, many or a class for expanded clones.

CDR3 DNA: TGCGCCAGCAGCTCCACTAGCGGGAGTCTGGGAGAGACCCAGTACTTC; CDR3 protein: CASSSTSGSLGETQYF; clone size: once; V gene: TRBV5-1; D gene: TRBD2; J gene: TRBJ2-5
CDR3 DNA: TGTGCCTGGAGTGTGGGGAAGGGAGGGTATGGCTACACCTTC; CDR3 protein: CAWSVGKGGYGYTF; clone size: NA; V gene: TRBV30; D gene: NA; J gene: TRBJ1-2
CDR3 DNA: TGTGCCAGCAGCGTAGGAACAGGGGTTGAAGCTTTCTTT; CDR3 protein: CASSVGTGVEAFF; clone size: NA; V gene: TRBV9; D gene: TRBD1; J gene: TRBJ1-1
CDR3 DNA: TGTGCCAGCAGTTCCCTGGCCTTTAGCGGGGTGAGCACAGATACGCAGTATTTT; CDR3 protein: CASSSLAFSGVSTDTQYF; clone size: NA; V gene: TRBV27; D gene: TRBD2; J gene: TRBJ2-3
CDR3 DNA: TGCGCCAGCAGCTTGGGGTCGAACACCGGGGAGCTGTTTTTT; CDR3 protein: CASSLGSNTGELFF; clone size: NA; V gene: TRBV5-1; D gene: NA; J gene: TRBJ2-2
CDR3 DNA: TGTGCCAGCAGTTACACCCGATGGGACGGCTATGGCTACACCTTC; CDR3 protein: CASSYTRWDGYGYTF; clone size: NA; V gene: TRBV6-5; D gene: NA; J gene: TRBJ1-2
CDR3 DNA: TGTGCCAGCAGTTCAATCCAACAGGGGGCCGATGGCTACACCTTC; CDR3 protein: CASSSIQQGADGYTF; clone size: few; V gene: TRBV28; D gene: TRBD1; J gene: TRBJ1-2
CDR3 DNA: TGTGCCAGCACGCCGGGGGGGACTAACTATGGCTACACCTTC; CDR3 protein: CASTPGGTNYGYTF; clone size: NA; V gene: TRBV6-5; D gene: NA; J gene: TRBJ1-2
CDR3 DNA: TGTGCCAGCAGCTCGGACATGCAGCAGCCCCAGCATTTT; CDR3 protein: CASSSDMQQPQHF; clone size: few; V gene: TRBV5-5; D gene: NA; J gene: TRBJ1-5
CDR3 DNA: TGTGCCAGCAGCTCTAGCGGGGGCCGCACAGATACGCAGTATTTT; CDR3 protein: CASSSSGGRTDTQYF; clone size: NA; V gene: TRBV7-9; D gene: TRBD2; J gene: TRBJ2-3
CDR3 DNA: TGTGCCAGCAGCGGGGGGGGGTCGGAGCAGTTCTTC; CDR3 protein: CASSGGGSEQFF; clone size: NA; V gene: TRBV6-6; D gene: TRBD2; J gene: TRBJ2-1
CDR3 DNA: TGCGCCAGCAGCTCAATAACAGGGGGTCGGTATGGCTACACCTTC; CDR3 protein: CASSSITGGRYGYTF; clone size: NA; V gene: TRBV5-1; D gene: TRBD1; J gene: TRBJ1-2
CDR3 DNA: TGTGCCAGCAGTGATACAGTACGTCTTGGCTACACCTTC; CDR3 protein: CASSDTVRLGYTF; clone size: NA; V gene: TRBV2; D gene: NA; J gene: TRBJ1-2
CDR3 DNA: TGTGCCAGCAGCTTAGGCCTAGCGGGGGGGTTCGATGAGCAGTTCTTC; CDR3 protein: CASSLGLAGGFDEQFF; clone size: NA; V gene: TRBV7-6; D gene: TRBD2; J gene: TRBJ2-1
CDR3 DNA: TGTGCCAGTAGTACGGGGTTTTCCTACGAGCAGTACTTC; CDR3 protein: CASSTGFSYEQYF; clone size: once; V gene: TRBV19; D gene: NA; J gene: TRBJ2-7
CDR3 DNA: TGTGCCAGCAGGTTGACAGGGGGCTACGAGCAGTACTTC; CDR3 protein: CASRLTGGYEQYF; clone size: once; V gene: TRBV7-2; D gene: TRBD1; J gene: TRBJ2-7
CDR3 DNA: TGTGCCAGCAGCCCAGGTTGGAGAGCGAACACTGAAGCTTTCTTT; CDR3 protein: CASSPGWRANTEAFF; clone size: NA; V gene: TRBV7-8; D gene: NA; J gene: TRBJ1-1